This passage covers 5 T cell receptor beta chains from one sample sequenced in a study of blood T cells in healthy people across ages. For the second PCR, which ran for 7 to 11 cycles, a sample-barcoded 5' primer and a J-beta primer mix were used. A single record per CDR3 protein comes from TCRdb applying MiXCR to the 5' RACE reads. The table lists more than 650,000 distinct CDR3 sequences, around half of them singletons, with approximately 40% in the top ten. Sequencing was performed on blood. These receptors were collected from a man at least 80 years old in good health.

This chain connects TRBV25-1 to TRBJ1-1; D gene ambiguous. The CDR3 length is 11 residues. Per germline, CDR1 MGHDK and CDR2 SYGVNS. The V and J ends lost 6 bases and 11 bases respectively, with 13 bases between them. CDR3 protein: CASRHTGLAFF. CDR3 nucleotide sequence: TGTGCCAGCAGGCACACGGGGTTGGCTTTCTTT.

The chain carries TRBV6-5 and TRBJ2-7, with TRBD1 matching 7 bases. From germline, CDR1 is MNHEY and CDR2 SVGAGI. V trimming: 3 bases; J trimming: 2 bases; junction bases outside the gene matches: 7. CDR3 size: 15 residues. As DNA, the CDR3 is TGTGCCAGCAGTTATCAACGTCAGGGGGCCTACGAGCAGTACTTC. It is translated as CASSYQRQGAYEQYF.

V is TRBV27 and J is TRBJ2-1; no clear D. The J call may be incorrect, as the DNA end agrees better with TRBJ2-7. This CDR3 spans 14 amino acids. The germline gives CDR1 MNHEY, CDR2 SMNVEV (reference sequence). The CDR3 loop is CASSLKAHYNEQYF. CDR3 nucleotides: TGTGCCAGCAGTTTAAAGGCACACTACAATGAGCAGTACTTC.

This clonotype was recorded a few times. This chain connects TRBV19 to TRBJ1-6; the D is unclear. This CDR3 is built from 14 residues. Germline V CDR1 and CDR2: LNHDA, SQIVND (reference sequence). V lost 4 bases and J lost 6, with 10 bases in between. DNA of the CDR3: TGTGCCAGTAGTACCGATCCGGCTAATTCACCCCTCCACTTT. Translating gives CASSTDPANSPLHF. Combining the CDR3 with reference TRBV19 and TRBJ1-6 gives the whole variable domain DGGITQSPKYLFRKEGQNVTLSCEQNLNHDAMYWYRQDPGQGLRLIYYSQIVNDFQKGDIAEGYSVSREKKESFPLTVTSAQKNPTAFYLCASSTDPANSPLHFGNGTRLTVT.

This clonotype has a handful of counts. V and J are TRBV9 and TRBJ2-1; D unresolved. This CDR3 has 10 residues. Trimming left V 3 bases short and J 8 bases short, with 3 bases between. CDR1 is SGDLS, CDR2 YYNGEE, per germline. The CDR3 loop is CASSGDEQFF. The DNA for the CDR3 is TGTGCCAGCAGCGGCGATGAGCAGTTCTTC.